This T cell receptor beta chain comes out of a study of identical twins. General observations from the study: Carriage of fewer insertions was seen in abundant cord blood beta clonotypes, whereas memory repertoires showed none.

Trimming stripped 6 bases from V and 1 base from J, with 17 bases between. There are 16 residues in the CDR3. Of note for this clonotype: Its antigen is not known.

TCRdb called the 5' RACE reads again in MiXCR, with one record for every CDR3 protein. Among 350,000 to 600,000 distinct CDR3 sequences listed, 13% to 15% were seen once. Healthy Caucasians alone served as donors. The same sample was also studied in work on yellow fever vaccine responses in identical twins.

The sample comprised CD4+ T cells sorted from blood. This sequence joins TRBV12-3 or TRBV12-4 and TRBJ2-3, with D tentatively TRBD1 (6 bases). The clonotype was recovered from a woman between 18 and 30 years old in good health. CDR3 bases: TGTGCCAGCAGCCCACCATTCAGGGGAGGCACAGATACGCAGTATTTT. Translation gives CASSPPFRGGTDTQYF.